This T cell receptor (beta chain) was recovered during a study of beta chain features in type 1 diabetes. General study results and limits: There was a moderate but significant shortening of TCRB CDR3s in all four CD4+ subsets of Type 1 diabetes patients.

cDNA synthesis used the whole RNA isolate, giving expressed TCRB sequences. Assay used: immunoSEQ multiplex PCR; TCRdb lists only in-frame clones, some missing. The sample consists of hundreds of thousands of clones, roughly 12% of them appearing once. This CDR3 comprises 14 residues. The germline V gene has CDR1 SGHRS and CDR2 YFSETQ. V dropped 0 bases and J dropped 2 bases, with 8 bases sitting between them. This clone was observed a few times. Antigen specificity is unknown. The chain employs TRBV5-1 and TRBJ1-2; TRBD1 is a possible D gene (5 bases). Sequencing was done on a sample of naive CD4+ T cells from blood. The receptor comes from a man between 18 and 29 years old with type 1 diabetes. The CDR3: CASSLVAGNYGYTF. The DNA of the CDR3 is TGCGCCAGCAGCTTGGTTGCAGGGAACTATGGCTACACCTTC.